This T cell receptor beta chain was observed in a study of human T cells and chemical hapten exposure. Study-wide background: Sensitization was performed using 2% DPC on a 2 cm by 2 cm upper inner arm skin site.

With 8 bases removed from V and 6 bases from J, the gap between germline ends came to 6 bases. CDR3 length equals 10 residues. CDR1 and CDR2 from the germline V gene are MNHEY and SMNVEV (reference sequence). This clonotype has just a few counts. Time point: patch test 2, 6 weeks after DPC sensitization. Treatment of the sample: therapeutic diphenylcyclopropenone sensitization with weekly scalp DPC. Non-pregnant alopecia patients aged 18 to 70, suitable for DPC therapy. As originally analysed: Samples had a median of around 88,000 TCRs, ranging roughly 23,224 to 750,000. TCRdb re-derived calls from the RACE reads in MiXCR, one entry per CDR3 protein. These V and J calls derive from TCRdb rather than the authors' analysis. This table has 65,000 to 95,000 distinct CDR3 sequences, approximately 7% appearing once.

The sample here was whole blood, taken in connection with sensitization to the hapten diphenylcyclopropenone (DPC). The source of this sequence is a woman in her 30s with alopecia areata. Some clones in this sample may be carry-over from other donors' samples. The V call is TRBV27, the J call TRBJ2-3; D is unresolved. The CDR3 is CASGTDTQYF. The CDR3 DNA reads as TGTGCCAGCGGTACCGATACGCAGTATTTT.